The sequence of this T cell receptor (beta chain) was determined in a study of molecular identifiers for immune sequencing clone quantification. In germline, CDR1 is SGHNT, CDR2 YYREEE (reference sequence). The CDR3 extends over 14 amino acids. In the case of this clonotype: Germline is not matched at one junction end, which may reflect a read error.

TCR libraries were built in bulk with a published protocol and specific TCR primers. One entry per CDR3 protein, called by TCRdb with MiXCR from the PCR reads. The sample shows hundreds of thousands of distinct CDR3 sequences, 25% of them seen only once. V gene TRBV5-4 combines with J gene TRBJ2-3, with D possibly TRBD1 on 6 matching bases. The sequence was obtained from a human donor in good health. Some libraries in this study had Jurkat cell RNA spiked in. The sample was naive CD8+ T cells from blood, with Jurkat cell RNA spiked in. The subset: FACS-sorted CD8+CD4-CCR7+CD45RA+ naive T cells. DNA for the CDR3: TGTGCCAGCTGCTTGAGGGACAACACAGATACGCAGTATTTT. This gives the protein CASCLRDNTDTQYF.